These 4 T cell receptor beta chains were all obtained from the same sample, sequenced in a study of shared clonotypes between healthy human individuals. The assay was immunoSEQ multiplex PCR, and TCRdb's table has in-frame clones only and misses some. The sample contains approximately 530,000 clones, 96% of which appear only once. Sequencing was carried out using naive CD4+ T cells sorted from blood. Described subset: CD45RA+ positively selected. The receptors derive from a woman in her twenties or thirties in good health.

The chain recombines TRBV15 with TRBJ2-1; D is uncertain. The germline V and J ends were trimmed by 0 bases and 6 bases, with 6 bases remaining between them. The CDR3 runs to 13 residues. From germline, CDR1 is LNHNV and CDR2 YYDKDF (reference sequence). The CDR3 loop is CATSRDWGNEQFF. In DNA form, the CDR3 reads TGTGCCACCAGCAGAGATTGGGGCAATGAGCAGTTCTTC.

This clone showed up just once. The CDR3 nucleotides read TGTGCCAGCAGCACTGGAGGGAGGGAGGTTGAGACCCAGTACTTC. Translated: CASSTGGREVETQYF. This chain uses TRBV7-9 with TRBJ2-5; 7 bases line up with TRBD2. Trimming took 5 bases from V and 5 from J; bases not matched to a gene: 11. The CDR3 consists of 15 residues. The V gene's germline CDR1 is SEHNR and CDR2 FQNEAQ (reference sequence).

The V call is TRBV7-7, the J call TRBJ2-3; 7 bases are shared with TRBD2. Germline values: CDR1 SSHAT, CDR2 FNYEAQ (reference sequence). The CDR3 extends over 13 amino acids. V lost 11 bases, J lost 4 bases, and 9 bases stayed unmatched. CDR3 sequence (DNA): TGTGCCTGCCTGAGACTAGCAGCAGATACGCAGTATTTT. Translation: CACLRLAADTQYF.

This chain joins TRBV4-1 and TRBJ1-4; D unclear. CDR1 and CDR2 (germline): MGHRA, YSYEKL. This CDR3 region has 12 residues. The V end was cut by 0 bases, the J end by 10 bases, with 6 bases between. The CDR3 sequence: CASSQEWGKLFF. CDR3 nucleotide sequence: TGCGCCAGCAGCCAAGAATGGGGAAAACTGTTTTTT.